One T cell receptor (beta chain) is described in this entry. Its antigen is not known. The table came from immunoSEQ multiplex PCR; TCRdb's copy has only in-frame clones and leaves some out. The table has 95,000 to 150,000 clones, approximately 90% seen once. This sample is part of a study of T cell responses to AZD1222 COVID-19 vaccine. General study points: Mostly white British, mostly female donors; authors suggested clonal diversity may be underestimated. Spike-specific TCR breadth and depth rose after two AZD1222 doses. Vaccine-associated CD4 TCRs ranged over spike, dominating at 160-218 and 743-854.

This clonotype was obtained from an adult in good health. The source material was peripheral blood, sampled on day 0 of AZD1222 vaccination.

Here the CDR3 reads CASSEMNSPLHF. CDR3 bases: TGTGCCAGCAGTGAAATGAATTCACCCCTCCACTTT. The chain links TRBV5-4 to TRBJ1-6; no definite D call. V was cut by 5 bases and J by 7 bases, with 7 bases left in between. Looked up from germline, CDR1 is SGHNT and CDR2 is YYREEE (reference sequence). This CDR3 contains 12 residues.